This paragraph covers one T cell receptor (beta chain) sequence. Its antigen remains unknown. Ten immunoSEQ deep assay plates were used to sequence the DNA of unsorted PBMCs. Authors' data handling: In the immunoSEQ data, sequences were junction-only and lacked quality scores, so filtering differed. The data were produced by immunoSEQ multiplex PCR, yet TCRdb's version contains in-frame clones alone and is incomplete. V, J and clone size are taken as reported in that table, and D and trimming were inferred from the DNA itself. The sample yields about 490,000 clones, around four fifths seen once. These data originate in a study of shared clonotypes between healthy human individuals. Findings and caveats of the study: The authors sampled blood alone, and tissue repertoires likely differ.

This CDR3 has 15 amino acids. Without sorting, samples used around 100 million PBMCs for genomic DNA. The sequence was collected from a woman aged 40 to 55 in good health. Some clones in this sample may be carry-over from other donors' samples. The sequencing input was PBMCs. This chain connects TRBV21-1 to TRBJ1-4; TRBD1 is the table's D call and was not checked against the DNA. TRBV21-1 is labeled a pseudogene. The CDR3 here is CASSRRGRGNEKLFF. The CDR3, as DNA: TGTGCCAGCAGCAGGAGGGGGCGAGGCAATGAAAAACTGTTTTTT.